This TCR beta chain stems from a study of T cells in Graves' hyperthyroidism and ophthalmopathy (dated by TCRdb to 2018 to 2020). With respect to the entire study: Peripheral blood was sampled at the time of initial diagnosis, prior to any treatment. The 100 discovery patients were divided at random into training and test sets in a 7:3 ratio. Prospective prediction of ophthalmopathy was tested in an independent validation cohort consisting of some 20 hyperthyroidism patients and around 17 patients who later progressed to ophthalmopathy. A discovery cohort of approximately 100 patients, 43 with Graves' ophthalmopathy and 55 to 60 with stable Graves' hyperthyroidism, was used to find distinguishing TCR V-J signatures. The study also compared thyroid tissue and blood T-cell repertoires from a handful of Graves' hyperthyroidism patients. After sampling, hyperthyroidism patients received methimazole starting at 30 mg daily, and ophthalmopathy patients received high-dose intravenous methylprednisolone. TCR Vbeta CDR3 sequencing of 120 to 150 peripheral blood samples (43 ophthalmopathy, 75 to 80 hyperthyroidism and some 17 progressor patients) is reported in the paper. Broader findings and caveats from the paper: In validation, the model predicted progression to ophthalmopathy a median of roughly six months before onset, with approximately 68% sensitivity and roughly 73% specificity. No statistical method was used to set the sample size in advance, and investigators knew the group allocation. Most expanded thyroid clonotypes (frequency above 0.001) were also found in blood, which suggests that blood repertoires may mirror thyroid immune responses. Ophthalmopathy was separated from stable hyperthyroidism by a 13 V-J signature model, with approximately 86% sensitivity and about 81% specificity obtained in cross-validation and 80%/75% obtained in testing.

As encoded in the germline V gene (reference sequence), CDR1 is LGHDT while CDR2 is YNNKEL. The CDR3 goes from the cysteine to the phenylalanine over 14 residues. The sequence is cut down to CDR3 DNA, 42 bases in frame from base 1. V loses 8 bases of germline sequence and J loses 1 base, and the interval between the two ends is 12 bases. This clonotype was seen repeatedly, ten times or more. No cognate antigen has been identified for it. No base quality information exists; no much larger clone differs at one position. Amplification of TCR beta CDR3 regions was carried out from RNA transcripts. For the first round of RT-PCR on the TCR CDR3, the HTBI primer set was used together with the Qiagen OneStep RT-PCR kit. The libraries were constructed in a second round of multiplex PCR and then size-selected and purified. Libraries were sequenced paired-end with 100 bp reads on an Illumina HiSeq2000. The paper's data handling went like this. SOAPnuke was used to process the raw data, with reads discarded if the reads contained adapters or uncalled bases, had a mean Phred below 15, or lacked an exact constant-primer or identifier match. High-quality paired reads were merged using COPE v1.2.5, and each unique nucleotide sequence was defined as a clonotype. MiTCR v1.1 was used to align the clonotypes against IMGT TRBV, TRBD and TRBJ reference segments. The analysis included only V-J combinations with a frequency above 0.0001, which together covered around 99% of the repertoires. A TCS score was defined as the ratio of F50 (clonal expansion) to E x V (chaos), with BLOSUM62-based TCRdist applied between CDR3 peptides within each V-J. Welch's t-statistics and random forest reduced 514 V-J features to 13, which were used in a naive Bayes classifier (R e1071). TCRdb reprocessing: public reads trimmed at Q25 with fastp, clones called with MiXCR, in-frame beta chains kept. Rows matching on CDR3 protein sequence are summarized as one entry with the most common DNA and genes. Clone size and V and J calls follow TCRdb, not the original study. The sample table contains fewer than 450,000 distinct CDR3 sequences; only one count was recorded for approximately 16% of them. The ten top clones hold roughly a fifth of the sample.

Moderately to severely active disease, a Clinical Activity Score of at least 3, a NOSPECS grade of at least 4, and a duration under 3 months were present in ophthalmopathy patients. Any patient with an uncontrolled infection, another autoimmune disease, pregnancy or lactation was excluded. Diagnoses relied on clinical symptoms, serum thyroxine and TRAb, thyroid ultrasound and orbital computed tomography. Ficoll-Paque density gradient centrifugation was used to isolate PBMCs from 10 ml of fresh peripheral blood. Trizol reagent was used to extract total RNA, and RNA quality was then checked on an Agilent 2100 Bioanalyzer.

This clonotype originated in a woman aged 55 to 70 with Graves' ophthalmopathy. Material for sequencing was blood. The rearranged segments are TRBV3-1 and TRBJ2-1; the D assignment is uncertain and may be TRBD1 or TRBD2, with 6 bases supporting each. The encoded CDR3 is CASLGGGSYNEQFF. The nucleotides are TGTGCCAGCCTCGGAGGGGGATCCTACAATGAGCAGTTCTTC.